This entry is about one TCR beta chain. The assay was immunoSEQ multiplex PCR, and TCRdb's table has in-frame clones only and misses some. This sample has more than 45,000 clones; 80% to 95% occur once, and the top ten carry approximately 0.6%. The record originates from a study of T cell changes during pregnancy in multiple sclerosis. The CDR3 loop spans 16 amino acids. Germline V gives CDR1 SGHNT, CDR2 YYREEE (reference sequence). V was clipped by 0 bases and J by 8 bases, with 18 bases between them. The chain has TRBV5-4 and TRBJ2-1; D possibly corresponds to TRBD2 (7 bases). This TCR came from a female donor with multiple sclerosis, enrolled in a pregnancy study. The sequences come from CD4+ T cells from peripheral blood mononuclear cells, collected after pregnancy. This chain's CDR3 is CASSLDGGRALYEQFF. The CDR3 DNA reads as TGTGCCAGCAGCTTGGACGGGGGGCGGGCGTTGTATGAGCAGTTCTTC.